This TCR beta chain stems from a study of molecular identifiers for immune sequencing clone quantification (dated by TCRdb to the late 2010s). Turning to the overall study: For a replicate experiment, the RNA from either around 20,000 or 100,000 naive CD8 T cells was divided into five aliquots, and four of those aliquots went on to sequencing. This methods study used CD8 T cells to benchmark TCR RNA copy counting and molecular-identifier clustering-based TCR repertoire sequencing (MIDCIRS). Results the study describes overall, beyond this receptor: Highly expanded clone sizes could be underestimated because identical TCR molecules may share a barcode. Spiked-in Jurkat TCR RNA (roughly 10 copies' worth), which is not part of the donor repertoire, was contained in the naive libraries. When barcode sub-clustering was omitted, TCR diversity was inflated by chimeric consensus sequences, with chimeras reaching as high as 47%. A single cell's worth of spiked-in Jurkat TCR RNA was reported detectable even among one million naive CD8 T cells. In CMV-specific effector cells, clones with more than 20 RNA copies accounted for over 97% of molecules, whereas in naive cells such clones accounted for under 1%. Modeling estimated about 3.3 recovered TCR RNA copies per cell, compared with about 9.8 by digital PCR, which implies about 32% capture efficiency.

Libraries of naive CD8 T cells were generated from about 21,000 to 970,000 sorted cells, with 10%, 30% or 50% of the purified RNA used. Naive CD8 T cells, defined as CD8+CD4-CCR7+CD45RA+, were FACS-sorted into RLT Plus buffer on a BD FACSAria II. Ten to eleven TCR copies' worth of Jurkat RNA were spiked into about 19,000-1,000,000 naive CD8 T cell samples to test detection sensitivity. CD8 T cells were enriched using RosetteSep CD8+ T Cell Enrichment Cocktail and Ficoll-Paque, and the enriched cells then underwent ACK red cell lysis. Preparation of the library involved PCR. The instrument was an Illumina HiSeq 4000. Bulk TCR libraries were prepared as previously described, using TCR primers listed in Table S5. Purification of total RNA was performed with the Qiagen AllPrep DNA/RNA kit. Before analysis, reads from multiple sequencing runs of one library were combined. The authors' pipeline ran thus. Only reads with exact TCR constant sequence were kept, trimmed to 150 nt, and grouped by their 12-nt molecular barcodes. Reads in each barcode group were sub-clustered using a 15% Levenshtein threshold, and a quality-weighted consensus sequence was built for each RNA molecule. Non-functional sequences were excluded, and lower-count sequences lying one edit away from another sequence were also excluded. Based on a fit of two negative binomial distributions, barcode sub-clusters having less than 20% of the maximum read count were discarded. In TCRdb, the public reads were trimmed at Q25 with fastp and aligned with MiXCR, with productive beta chains retained. CDR3 protein duplicates are merged, each entry listing the most common genes and DNA. These V and J calls rely on TCRdb rather than the paper's analysis. The sample data list just under 650,000 distinct CDR3 sequences, and less than 20% of these were observed just once. Together, the top ten hold 0.85% of the sample.

Trimming at the junction amounts to 6 bases on V and 5 bases on J, and the germline ends lie 16 bases apart. CDR1 and CDR2 are read off the germline V gene (reference sequence) as MNHEY and SMNVEV. From cysteine to phenylalanine, the CDR3 is 14 amino acids long. The kept DNA is CDR3 alone, 42 bases in frame from the first base. To note about this clonotype: Its antigen is still unknown. No clone much larger than this one lies a single base away; base qualities are absent.

Sequenced: naive CD8+ T cells from blood, with Jurkat cell RNA spiked in. In the paper's terms, the cell subset or site label means: FACS-sorted CD8+CD4-CCR7+CD45RA+ naive T cells. This TCR came from a human donor in good health. Some libraries in this study had Jurkat cell RNA spiked in. The rearrangement combines TRBV27 with TRBJ2-5, with the D gene too uncertain to name. Here is the DNA: TGTGCCAGCAGCCATGGACGGACGCCGGAGACCCAGTACTTC. Its protein product is CASSHGRTPETQYF.